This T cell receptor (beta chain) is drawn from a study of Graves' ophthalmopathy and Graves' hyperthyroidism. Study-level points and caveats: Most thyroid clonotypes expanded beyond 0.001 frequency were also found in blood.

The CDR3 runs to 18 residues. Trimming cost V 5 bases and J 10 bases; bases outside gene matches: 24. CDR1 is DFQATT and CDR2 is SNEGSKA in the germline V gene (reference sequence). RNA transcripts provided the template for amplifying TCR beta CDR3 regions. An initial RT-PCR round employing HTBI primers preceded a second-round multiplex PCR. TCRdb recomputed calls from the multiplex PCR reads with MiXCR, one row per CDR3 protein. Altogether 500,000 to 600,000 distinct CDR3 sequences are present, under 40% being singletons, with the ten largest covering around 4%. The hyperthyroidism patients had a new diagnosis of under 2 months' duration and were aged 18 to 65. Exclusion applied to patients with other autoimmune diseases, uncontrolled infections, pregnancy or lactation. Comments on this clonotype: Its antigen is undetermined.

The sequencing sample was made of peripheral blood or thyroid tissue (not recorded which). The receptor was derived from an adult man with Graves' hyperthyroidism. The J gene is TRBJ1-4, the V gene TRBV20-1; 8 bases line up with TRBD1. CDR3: CSALSTGDLPTPMGKLFF. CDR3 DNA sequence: TGCAGTGCTCTATCGACAGGGGATCTACCCACGCCGATGGGAAAACTGTTTTTT.